This TCR beta chain was captured by sequencing in a study of CD8 T cells in Susac syndrome. CDR1 DFQATT and CDR2 SNEGSKA come from the germline V gene (reference sequence). The V end lost 6 bases, the J end lost 4 bases, and 7 bases lay between the germline ends. There are 11 residues in the CDR3. The TEMRA cells underwent FACS enrichment, while the CD8+ and CD4+ T cells underwent negative isolation. Reverse transcription of 0.5 to 1 ug RNA used random hexamers. The method of amplification for TCR beta CDR3 was immunoSEQ multiplex PCR, covering 54 Vbeta and 13 Jbeta. TCRdb ran MiXCR on the immunoSEQ multiplex PCR reads and lists one entry per CDR3 protein. The repertoire holds 150,000 to 200,000 distinct CDR3 sequences, with 90% to 95% as singletons.

The chain employs TRBV20-1 and TRBJ2-1; D unresolved. The sequenced sample consisted of CD4+ T cells from PBMCs. The sequence was obtained from a human donor in good health. CDR3 sequence: CSAALYNEQFF. For the CDR3, the DNA is TGCAGTGCCGCCCTATACAATGAGCAGTTCTTC.